Presented here are 4 T cell receptor beta chains from one specimen sequenced in a study of blood T cell repertoires in COVID-19. Here immunoSEQ multiplex PCR was the method, and the copy in TCRdb shows in-frame clones only, minus some. Of 77,000 or so clones listed, 70% to 90% were seen once; the top ten hold about 4.5%. Sequencing was performed on peripheral blood. These receptors were obtained from a man aged 50 to 59 with active COVID-19.

This clone occurred a few times. This sequence joins TRBV29-1 and TRBJ1-2; D perhaps matches TRBD1 (5 bases). V was cut by 5 bases and J by 6 bases, with 10 bases left in between. From germline, CDR1 is SQVTM and CDR2 ANQGSEA. CDR3 size: 11 residues. CDR3 in amino acids: CSVWGEDGYTF. CDR3 sequence (DNA): TGCAGCGTTTGGGGCGAGGATGGCTACACCTTC.

The J gene is TRBJ2-3, the V gene TRBV9; 10 nucleotides agree with TRBD2. The V and J ends lost 0 bases and 4 bases, in that order; junction bases with no gene match: 8. CDR3 length: 17 amino acids. CDR1 and CDR2 from the germline V gene are SGDLS and YYNGEE. The CDR3 region is CASSVAPASGSSDTQYF. CDR3 sequence (DNA): TGTGCCAGCAGCGTAGCTCCGGCTAGCGGGAGTTCAGATACGCAGTATTTT.

The V gene is TRBV27, the J gene TRBJ1-2; D is possibly TRBD1 (6 bases). Between the trimmed V and J ends, which lost 8 bases and 4 bases, there was a span of 14 bases. Per the germline V gene, CDR1 is MNHEY and CDR2 is SMNVEV (reference sequence). The CDR3 extends over 13 amino acids. The CDR3 sequence: CASAQQGSYGYTF. DNA for the CDR3: TGTGCCAGCGCCCAACAGGGCAGCTATGGCTACACCTTC.

The rearrangement links TRBV5-8 to TRBJ2-1; weak D call: TRBD2 (7 bases). The V end was cut by 2 bases, the J end by 10 bases, with 16 bases between. This CDR3 is built from 14 residues. Per the germline V gene, CDR1 is SGHTS and CDR2 is YDEGEE. CDR3 nucleotide sequence: TGTGCCAGCAGCTTAAAGGGAGGGGGGCGAGAGCAGTTCTTC. It codes for CASSLKGGGREQFF.